This record covers a single T cell receptor beta chain. Its antigen remains unknown. Data came from immunoSEQ multiplex PCR; TCRdb stores just in-frame clones and leaves some out. The sample yields some 65,000 clones, around 79% seen once. Per the germline V gene, CDR1 is MDHEN and CDR2 is SYDVKM. V lost 7 bases and J lost 6, with 10 bases in between. The CDR3 is made up of 12 amino acids. These data originate in a study of T cell responses to AZD1222 COVID-19 vaccine. Broader study findings: Sampling that yielded the repertoires occurred only after the peak T cell response. Donor demographics were predominantly white British with a female majority; clonal diversity may be underestimated.

The receptor comes from an adult in good health. The sample was peripheral blood, taken on day 0 of MenACWY control vaccination. This chain connects TRBV28 to TRBJ2-1; D gene uncertain. The CDR3 reads CASKTAANEQFF. CDR3 DNA: TGTGCCAGCAAAACGGCCGCCAATGAGCAGTTCTTC.